The clone carrying this T cell receptor beta chain occurred many times. Regions amplified from RNA transcripts were the TCR beta CDR3 regions. First-round RT-PCR of the TCR CDR3 relied on the HTBI primer set. TCRdb redid the calling of the multiplex PCR reads with MiXCR, one entry per CDR3 protein. The sample lists 300,000 to 400,000 distinct CDR3 sequences, approximately 22% occurring once. This entry comes from a study of T cells in Graves' hyperthyroidism and ophthalmopathy. V lost 6 bases, J lost 9 bases, and 17 bases lay in between. The CDR3 is 13 amino acids. The sequencing sample was made of blood. This chain uses TRBV12-3 or TRBV12-4 with TRBJ1-1; the D gene is possibly TRBD1 (5 bases). The receptor comes from a woman aged 45-60 years with Graves' hyperthyroidism. CDR3 region: CASSPRGRPQAFF. CDR3 sequence (DNA): TGTGCCAGCAGCCCACGGGGGAGACCCCAAGCTTTCTTT.